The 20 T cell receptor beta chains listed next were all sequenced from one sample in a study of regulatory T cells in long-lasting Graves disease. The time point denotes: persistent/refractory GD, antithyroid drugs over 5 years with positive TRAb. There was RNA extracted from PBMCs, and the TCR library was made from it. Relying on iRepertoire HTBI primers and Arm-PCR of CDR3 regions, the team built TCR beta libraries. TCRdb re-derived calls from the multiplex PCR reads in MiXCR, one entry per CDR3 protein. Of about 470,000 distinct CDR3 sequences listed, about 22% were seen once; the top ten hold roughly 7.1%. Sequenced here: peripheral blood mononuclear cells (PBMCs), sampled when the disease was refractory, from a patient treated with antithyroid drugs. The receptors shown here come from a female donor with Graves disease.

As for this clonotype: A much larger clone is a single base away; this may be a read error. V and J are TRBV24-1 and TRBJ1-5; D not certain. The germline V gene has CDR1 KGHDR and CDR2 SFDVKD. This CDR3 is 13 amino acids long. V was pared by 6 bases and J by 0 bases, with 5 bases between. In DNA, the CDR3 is TGTGCCACCAGTTCGTATAGCAATCAGCCCCAGCATTTT. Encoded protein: CATSSYSNQPQHF.

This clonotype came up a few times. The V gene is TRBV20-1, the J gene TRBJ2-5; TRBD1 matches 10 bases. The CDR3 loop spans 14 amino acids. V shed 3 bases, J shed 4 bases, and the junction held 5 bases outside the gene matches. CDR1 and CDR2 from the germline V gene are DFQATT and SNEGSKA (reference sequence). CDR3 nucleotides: TGCAGTGCTAGCGGGACAGGGGATGGAGAGACCCAGTACTTC. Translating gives CSASGTGDGETQYF.

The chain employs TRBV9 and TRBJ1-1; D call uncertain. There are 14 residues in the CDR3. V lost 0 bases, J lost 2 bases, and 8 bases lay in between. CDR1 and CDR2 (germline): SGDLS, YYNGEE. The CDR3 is CASSVETENTEAFF. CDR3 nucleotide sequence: TGTGCCAGCAGCGTAGAAACAGAAAACACTGAAGCTTTCTTT. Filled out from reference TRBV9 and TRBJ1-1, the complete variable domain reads DSGVTQTPKHLITATGQRVTLRCSPRSGDLSVYWYQQSLDQGLQFLIQYYNGEERAKGNILERFSAQQFPDLHSELNLSSLELGDSALYFCASSVETENTEAFFGQGTRLTVV.

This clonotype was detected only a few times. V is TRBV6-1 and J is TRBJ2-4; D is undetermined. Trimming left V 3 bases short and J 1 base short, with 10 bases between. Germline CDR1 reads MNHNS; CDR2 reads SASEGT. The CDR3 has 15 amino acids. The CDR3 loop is CASSDYKTAKNIQYF. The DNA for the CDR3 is TGTGCCAGCAGTGATTACAAGACGGCCAAAAACATTCAGTACTTC.

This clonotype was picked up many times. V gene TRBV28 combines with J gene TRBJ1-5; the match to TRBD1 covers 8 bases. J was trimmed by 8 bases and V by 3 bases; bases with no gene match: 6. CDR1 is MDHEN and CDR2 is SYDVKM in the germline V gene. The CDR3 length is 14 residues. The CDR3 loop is CASSLTGAIKPQHF. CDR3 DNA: TGTGCCAGCAGTTTGACAGGGGCCATTAAGCCCCAGCATTTT.

Here the CDR3 DNA reads TGCAGCGTCCAGACTAGGATCGGCGACGAGCAGTACTTC. Amino acid sequence: CSVQTRIGDEQYF. The chain uses TRBV29-1 and TRBJ2-7; D possibly corresponds to TRBD2 (6 bases). The CDR3 extends over 13 amino acids. Germline-derived CDR1 and CDR2 are SQVTM and ANQGSEA. V was pared by 6 bases and J by 5 bases, with 17 bases between.

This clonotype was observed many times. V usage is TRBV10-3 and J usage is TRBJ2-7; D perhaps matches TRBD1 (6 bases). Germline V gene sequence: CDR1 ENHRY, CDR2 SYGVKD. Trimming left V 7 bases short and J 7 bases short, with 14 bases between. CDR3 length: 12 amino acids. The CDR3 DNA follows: TGTGCCATCAACACAGGGTCGGGTGAGCAGTACTTC. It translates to CAINTGSGEQYF.

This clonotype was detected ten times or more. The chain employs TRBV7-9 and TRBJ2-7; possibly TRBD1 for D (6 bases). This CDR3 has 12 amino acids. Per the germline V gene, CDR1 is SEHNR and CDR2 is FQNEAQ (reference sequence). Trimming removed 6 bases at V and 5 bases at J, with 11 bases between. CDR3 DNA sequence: TGTGCCAGCAGTTCAAACAGGGACGAGCAGTACTTC. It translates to CASSSNRDEQYF.

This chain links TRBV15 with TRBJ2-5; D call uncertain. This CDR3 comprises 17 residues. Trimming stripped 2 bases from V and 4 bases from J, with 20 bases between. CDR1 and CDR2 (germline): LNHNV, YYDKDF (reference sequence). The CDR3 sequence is CATSRKESTDRPETQYF. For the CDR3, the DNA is TGTGCCACCAGCAGAAAAGAGTCTACAGACCGGCCAGAGACCCAGTACTTC. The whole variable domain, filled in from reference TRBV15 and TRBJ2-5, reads DAMVIQNPRYQVTQFGKPVTLSCSQTLNHNVMYWYQQKSSQAPKLLFHYYDKDFNNEADTPDNFQSRRPNTSFCFLDIRSPGLGDTAMYLCATSRKESTDRPETQYFGPGTRLLVL.

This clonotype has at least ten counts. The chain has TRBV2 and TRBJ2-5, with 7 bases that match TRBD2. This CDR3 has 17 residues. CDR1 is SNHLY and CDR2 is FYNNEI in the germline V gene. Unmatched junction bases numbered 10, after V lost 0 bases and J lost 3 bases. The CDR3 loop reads CASSEARRLAEKETQYF. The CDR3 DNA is TGTGCCAGCAGTGAAGCGCGGAGGCTAGCGGAAAAAGAGACCCAGTACTTC. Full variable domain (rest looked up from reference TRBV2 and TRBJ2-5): EPEVTQTPSHQVTQMGQEVILRCVPISNHLYFYWYRQILGQKVEFLVSFYNNEISEKSEIFDDQFSVERPDGSNFTLKIRSTKLEDSAMYFCASSEARRLAEKETQYFGPGTRLLVL.

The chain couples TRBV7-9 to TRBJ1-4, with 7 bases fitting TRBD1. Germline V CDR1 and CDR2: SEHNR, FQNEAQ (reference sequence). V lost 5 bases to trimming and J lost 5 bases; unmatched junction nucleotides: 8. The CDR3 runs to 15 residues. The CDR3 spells CASSPGTAPNEKLFF. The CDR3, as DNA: TGTGCCAGCAGCCCAGGGACAGCCCCAAATGAAAAACTGTTTTTT.

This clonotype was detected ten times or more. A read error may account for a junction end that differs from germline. DNA of the CDR3: TGTGCCAGCAGCTTAGACAGGAACACCGGGGAGCTGTTTTTT. As protein: CASSLDRNTGELFF. J is TRBJ2-2 and V is TRBV12-3 or TRBV12-4; D is perhaps TRBD1 (5 bases). This CDR3 spans 14 amino acids.

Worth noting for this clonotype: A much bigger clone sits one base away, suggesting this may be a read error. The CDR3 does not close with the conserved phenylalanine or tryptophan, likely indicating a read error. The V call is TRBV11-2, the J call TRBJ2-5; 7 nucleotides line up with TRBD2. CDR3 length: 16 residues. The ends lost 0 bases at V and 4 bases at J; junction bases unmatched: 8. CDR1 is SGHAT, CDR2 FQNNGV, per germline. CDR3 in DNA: TGTGCCAGCAGCTTAGATCTGCGGGGGACGGGAGAGACCCAGTACCTC. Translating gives CASSLDLRGTGETQYL.

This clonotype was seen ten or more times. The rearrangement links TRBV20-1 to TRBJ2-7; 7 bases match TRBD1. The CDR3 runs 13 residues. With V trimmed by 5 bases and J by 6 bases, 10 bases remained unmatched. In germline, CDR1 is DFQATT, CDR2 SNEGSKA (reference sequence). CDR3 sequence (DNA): TGCAGTGCTTCCGACAGGGTCTCGCGCGAGCAGTACTTC. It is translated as CSASDRVSREQYF.

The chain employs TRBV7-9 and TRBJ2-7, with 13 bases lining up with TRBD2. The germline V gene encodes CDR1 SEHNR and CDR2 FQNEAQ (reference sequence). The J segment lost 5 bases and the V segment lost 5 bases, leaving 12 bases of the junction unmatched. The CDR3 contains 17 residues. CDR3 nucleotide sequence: TGTGCCAGCAGCCCAAGCTGGACTAGCGGGAGTATCCACGAGCAGTACTTC. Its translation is CASSPSWTSGSIHEQYF.

The CDR3 DNA reads as TGTGCCAGCTCACCACTGGAGTACTATGGCTACACCTTC. Translating it yields CASSPLEYYGYTF. The gene calls are TRBV18 and TRBJ1-2; no reliable D call. The CDR3 spans 13 residues. Trimming cost V 1 base and J 3 bases, with 6 bases left between them. Germline V gene data show CDR1 as KGHSH and CDR2 as LQKENI.

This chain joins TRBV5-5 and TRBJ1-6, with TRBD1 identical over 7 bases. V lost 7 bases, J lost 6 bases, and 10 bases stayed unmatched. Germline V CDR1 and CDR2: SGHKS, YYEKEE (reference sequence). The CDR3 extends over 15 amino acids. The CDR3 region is CASGPRQGFNSPLHF. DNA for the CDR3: TGTGCCAGCGGCCCTCGACAGGGTTTTAATTCACCCCTCCACTTT. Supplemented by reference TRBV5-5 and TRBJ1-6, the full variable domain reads DAGVTQSPTHLIKTRGQQVTLRCSPISGHKSVSWYQQVLGQGPQFIFQYYEKEERGRGNFPDRFSARQFPNYSSELNVNALLLGDSALYLCASGPRQGFNSPLHFGNGTRLTVT.

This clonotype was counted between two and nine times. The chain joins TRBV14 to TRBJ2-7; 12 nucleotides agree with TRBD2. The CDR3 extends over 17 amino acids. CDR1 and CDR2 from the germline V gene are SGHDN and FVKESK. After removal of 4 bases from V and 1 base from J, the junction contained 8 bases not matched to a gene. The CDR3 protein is CASSPRLAGAVSYEQYF. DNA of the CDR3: TGTGCCAGCAGCCCCCGACTAGCGGGAGCGGTATCCTACGAGCAGTACTTC. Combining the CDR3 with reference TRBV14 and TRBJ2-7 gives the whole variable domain EAGVTQFPSHSVIEKGQTVTLRCDPISGHDNLYWYRRVMGKEIKFLLHFVKESKQDESGMPNNRFLAERTGGTYSTLKVQPAELEDSGVYFCASSPRLAGAVSYEQYFGPGTRLTVT.

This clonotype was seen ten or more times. CDR3 residues: CSVVKNVGPSYEQYF. For the CDR3, the DNA is TGCAGCGTTGTGAAAAACGTCGGGCCCTCCTACGAGCAGTACTTC. The chain carries TRBV29-1 and TRBJ2-7; unclear D gene. CDR1 is SQVTM, CDR2 ANQGSEA, per germline. Trimming stripped 4 bases from V and 0 bases from J, with 16 bases between. The CDR3 is 15 residues long.

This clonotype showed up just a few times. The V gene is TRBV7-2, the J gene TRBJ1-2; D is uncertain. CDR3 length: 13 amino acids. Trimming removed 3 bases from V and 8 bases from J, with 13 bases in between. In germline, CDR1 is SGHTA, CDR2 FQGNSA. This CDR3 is CASSLLLGEGYTF. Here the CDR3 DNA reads TGTGCCAGCAGCTTGCTTCTCGGGGAGGGCTACACCTTC.